These 32 T cell receptor beta chains originate from one sample sequenced in a study of shared clonotypes between healthy human individuals (dated by TCRdb to 2019 to 2021). The method was the immunoSEQ multiplex PCR assay. TCRdb took over this immuneACCESS table, retaining in-frame rearrangements with V and J assigned. Such tables are incomplete; in checked studies, under half of the missing clones stem from an unresolved V gene, and the remainder is unexplained. This sample is represented by 2,500,000 or so clones; just over 90% of them were singletons. Jointly, the top ten make up more than 0.12% of the sample. Specimen: naive CD4+ T cells sorted from blood. In the paper's terms, the cell subset or site label means: CD45RA+ positively selected. These receptors originate from a man between 18 and 35 years old in good health.

The V gene is TRBV7-2, the J gene TRBJ2-7; possibly TRBD1 or TRBD2 for D (5 bases each). V lost 8 bases and J 2 bases, leaving 19 bases between the germline ends. The CDR3 is 15 residues long. Germline CDR1 SGHTA, CDR2 FQGNSA. For the CDR3, the DNA is TGTGCCAGCGCTGCGCACGGGGCCGGCGCCTACGAGCAGTACTTC. This encodes CASAAHGAGAYEQYF.

The chain joins TRBV19 to TRBJ2-1, with D possibly being TRBD1 or TRBD2 (5 bases each). Looked up from germline, CDR1 is LNHDA and CDR2 is SQIVND (reference sequence). The CDR3 totals 14 residues. V was cut by 6 bases and J by 6 bases, with 15 bases left in between. Written as DNA, the CDR3 is TGTGCCAGTAGGCCGGGACCAGACCGCAATGAGCAGTTCTTC. Translating gives CASRPGPDRNEQFF.

In this sample, this clone turned up once. The chain employs TRBV28 and TRBJ1-5; D gene unclear. The germline V and J ends were trimmed by 5 bases and 6 bases, with 5 bases remaining between them. CDR3 size: 11 residues. CDR1 and CDR2 from the germline V gene are MDHEN and SYDVKM. CDR3 in DNA: TGTGCCAGCAGTCACAGTCAGCCCCAGCATTTT. Encoded protein: CASSHSQPQHF.

This sequence joins TRBV2 and TRBJ1-3; no firm D call. The CDR3 is made up of 17 amino acids. The ends were cut back, 5 bases at V and 0 bases at J, with 17 bases in the middle. The V gene's germline CDR1 is SNHLY and CDR2 FYNNEI. The CDR3 DNA is TGTGCCAGCAGTCTGGAGGCCGGCAGAAACTCTGGAAACACCATATATTTT. Protein sequence: CASSLEAGRNSGNTIYF.

The chain recombines TRBV18 with TRBJ2-3; D perhaps matches TRBD2 (6 bases). The germline V gene encodes CDR1 KGHSH and CDR2 LQKENI. CDR3 size: 16 residues. V lost 4 bases, J lost 4 bases, and 18 bases lay in between. The CDR3 nucleotides read TGTGCCAGCTCACTCTACCGTCGGGGGTCCGCAGATACGCAGTATTTT. It encodes CASSLYRRGSADTQYF. Together with reference TRBV18 and TRBJ2-3, the CDR3 gives the full variable domain: NAGVMQNPRHLVRRRGQEARLRCSPMKGHSHVYWYRQLPEEGLKFMVYLQKENIIDESGMPKERFSAEFPKEGPSILRIQQVVRGDSAAYFCASSLYRRGSADTQYFGPGTRLTVL.

V gene TRBV28 combines with J gene TRBJ1-6; unclear D gene. The CDR3 spans 12 residues. V was shortened by 6 bases and J by 9 bases, with 9 bases between the two germline ends. Germline CDR1 is MDHEN and CDR2 is SYDVKM. CDR3 sequence (DNA): TGTGCCAGCAGCCTTATGGTTTCACCCCTCCACTTT. It translates to CASSLMVSPLHF. The whole variable domain, remainder taken from reference TRBV28 and TRBJ1-6, is DVKVTQSSRYLVKRTGEKVFLECVQDMDHENMFWYRQDPGLGLRLIYFSYDVKMKEKGDIPEGYSVSREKKERFSLILESASTNQTSMYLCASSLMVSPLHFGNGTRLTVT.

This clone was observed once. The chain employs TRBV5-6 and TRBJ2-5, with D hard to call. This CDR3 spans 12 amino acids. V dropped 0 bases and J dropped 11 bases, with 11 bases sitting between them. The germline gives CDR1 SGHDT, CDR2 YYEEEE. The CDR3 coding sequence is TGTGCCAGCAGCTTGGATAGGGTCGTGCAGTACTTC. It is translated as CASSLDRVVQYF.

The chain links TRBV11-2 to TRBJ2-7; 13 bases map to TRBD2. This CDR3 contains 18 residues. CDR1 is SGHAT and CDR2 is FQNNGV in the germline V gene. V lost 5 bases, J lost 2 bases, and 12 bases stayed unmatched. The CDR3 nucleotides are TGTGCCAGCAGCCAAAGCTACCGGACTAGCGGGAGTACCTACGAGCAGTACTTC. Its protein is CASSQSYRTSGSTYEQYF.

A word on this clone: This same CDR3 is encoded by further DNA sequences in the sample. This chain links TRBV29-1 with TRBJ2-2; TRBD1 might be the D (6 bases). Germline lookup yields CDR1 SQVTM and CDR2 ANQGSEA. V was shortened by 6 bases and J by 5 bases, with 10 bases between the two germline ends. This CDR3 spans 12 amino acids. This CDR3 reads CSVERGTGELFF. CDR3 DNA sequence: TGCAGCGTGGAAAGGGGGACCGGGGAGCTGTTTTTT.

The rearrangement links TRBV30 to TRBJ1-4; 7 bases fit TRBD1. Germline assignment: CDR1 GTSNPN and CDR2 SVGIG (reference sequence). The junction had 12 bases not matched to a gene; V was cut back by 4 bases and J by 7 bases. The CDR3 covers 15 residues. CDR3 DNA: TGTGCCTGGACGGTAGGGGGCGCCTTTGGTGAAAAACTGTTTTTT. Translation gives CAWTVGGAFGEKLFF. Full variable domain (rest looked up from reference TRBV30 and TRBJ1-4): SQTIHQWPATLVQPVGSPLSLECTVEGTSNPNLYWYRQAAGRGLQLLFYSVGIGQISSEVPQNLSASRPQDRQFILSSKKLLLSDSGFYLCAWTVGGAFGEKLFFGSGTQLSVL.

The chain couples TRBV10-3 to TRBJ2-2; 15 positions agree with TRBD2. Germline CDR1 reads ENHRY; CDR2 reads SYGVKD. The CDR3 spans 16 residues. Trimming at V came to 10 bases and at J to 4 bases, leaving 7 bases not matched to a gene. The CDR3 region has the DNA TGTGCCAGCGGACTAGCGGGAGGGCCGGGCACCGGGGAGCTGTTTTTT. Translation: CASGLAGGPGTGELFF.

The chain employs TRBV6-5 and TRBJ1-1, with a tentative D call TRBD1 (6 bases). This CDR3 has 15 residues. V was shortened by 5 bases and J by 2 bases, with 15 bases between the two germline ends. Germline V lookup: CDR1 MNHEY, CDR2 SVGAGI. The CDR3 bases are TGTGCCAGCAGTCCCGGGACACCTCTCAACACTGAAGCTTTCTTT. Encoded protein: CASSPGTPLNTEAFF.

The chain has TRBV9 and TRBJ2-5; tentative D call: TRBD2 (5 bases). This CDR3 has 15 residues. Germline-derived CDR1 and CDR2 are SGDLS and YYNGEE. The V and J ends lost 2 bases and 5 bases respectively, with 16 bases between them. The CDR3 DNA reads as TGTGCCAGCAGCGTGGGAGCGGCCCTAGGCGAGACCCAGTACTTC. This sequence encodes CASSVGAALGETQYF.

The V call is TRBV27, the J call TRBJ2-3, with D uncertain. The germline V gene encodes CDR1 MNHEY and CDR2 SMNVEV (reference sequence). The CDR3 length is 15 residues. The V and J ends lost 1 base and 1 base respectively, with 9 bases between them. CDR3 residues: CASSLWGPRTDTQYF. The CDR3 DNA follows: TGTGCCAGCAGTTTATGGGGTCCCCGCACAGATACGCAGTATTTT.

The rearrangement links TRBV10-3 to TRBJ2-1; 9 bases are a match to TRBD2. Per the germline V gene, CDR1 is ENHRY and CDR2 is SYGVKD. The ends lost 8 bases at V and 3 bases at J; junction bases unmatched: 11. This CDR3 has 16 residues. The CDR3 spells CAIGAGGLPDYNEQFF. CDR3 sequence (DNA): TGTGCCATCGGAGCGGGGGGCCTCCCCGACTACAATGAGCAGTTCTTC.

The gene calls are TRBV11-2 and TRBJ2-7; 7 positions agree with TRBD2. Germline loops: CDR1 SGHAT, CDR2 FQNNGV. V lost 5 bases to trimming and J lost 0 bases; unmatched junction nucleotides: 4. This CDR3 comprises 14 residues. The CDR3 nucleotides read TGTGCCAGCAGCCTTAGCGGGTTCTCCTACGAGCAGTACTTC. Translating it yields CASSLSGFSYEQYF.

This chain joins TRBV4-3 and TRBJ1-6, with D perhaps TRBD1 (6 bases). There are 15 residues in the CDR3. Trimming removed 1 base from V and 5 bases from J, with 9 bases in between. In germline, CDR1 is LGHNA, CDR2 YSLEER. CDR3 protein: CASSQVDSNNSPLHF. The DNA for the CDR3 is TGCGCCAGCAGCCAAGTGGACAGCAATAATTCACCCCTCCACTTT.

The genes are TRBV6-5 and TRBJ2-7; D call uncertain. Trimming left V 2 bases short and J 5 bases short, with 10 bases between. This CDR3 is 13 amino acids long. CDR1 and CDR2 (germline): MNHEY, SVGAGI. CDR3 sequence (DNA): TGTGCCAGCAGTTACGGGCGTCTGGACGAGCAGTACTTC. This encodes CASSYGRLDEQYF.

Of note for this clone: Other DNA sequences in this specimen translate into the identical CDR3. The chain joins TRBV5-1 to TRBJ1-1; D gene unclear. This CDR3 has 14 amino acids. CDR1 SGHRS and CDR2 YFSETQ come from the germline V gene. Trimming pared 0 bases from V and 0 bases from J, leaving 6 bases between. CDR3 nucleotides: TGCGCCAGCAGCTTGGGTCCATTGAACACTGAAGCTTTCTTT. Translating gives CASSLGPLNTEAFF. The complete variable domain, with remaining parts taken from reference TRBV5-1 and TRBJ1-1, reads KAGVTQTPRYLIKTRGQQVTLSCSPISGHRSVSWYQQTPGQGLQFLFEYFSETQRNKGNFPGRFSGRQFSNSRSEMNVSTLELGDSALYLCASSLGPLNTEAFFGQGTRLTVV.

This clone was detected only once. This sequence joins TRBV5-6 and TRBJ1-1, with 8 bases fitting TRBD1. In germline, CDR1 is SGHDT, CDR2 YYEEEE. The CDR3 totals 13 residues. After removal of 4 bases from V and 4 bases from J, the junction contained 3 bases not matched to a gene. As DNA, the CDR3 is TGTGCCAGCAGCAGACAGGGGCCCACTGAAGCTTTCTTT. It specifies CASSRQGPTEAFF.

The chain is built from TRBV6-1 and TRBJ1-2, with D uncertain. CDR3 size: 15 residues. Trimming cost V 1 base and J 4 bases, with 13 bases left between them. Germline loops: CDR1 MNHNS, CDR2 SASEGT. CDR3 sequence (DNA): TGTGCCAGCAGTGAAGATCCCAGCGGGTCCTATGGCTACACCTTC. This encodes CASSEDPSGSYGYTF.

The chain uses TRBV6-5 and TRBJ2-7; the D gene is possibly TRBD2 (6 bases). The length of the CDR3 is 13 residues. Trimming removed 6 bases at V and 3 bases at J, with 12 bases between. Germline V lookup: CDR1 MNHEY, CDR2 SVGAGI. The CDR3 bases are TGTGCCAGCAGAAGGGGAGGCAACTACGAGCAGTACTTC. It is translated as CASRRGGNYEQYF.

CDR3 region: CASSVPRDRDSYEQYF. CDR3 bases: TGTGCCAGCAGTGTCCCCCGGGACAGGGATTCCTACGAGCAGTACTTC. The V and J genes are TRBV6-1 and TRBJ2-7, with TRBD1 identical over 9 bases. V lost 4 bases to trimming and J lost 1 base; unmatched junction nucleotides: 8. From germline, CDR1 is MNHNS and CDR2 SASEGT. The CDR3 spans 16 residues.

This chain joins TRBV30 and TRBJ1-5; a possible D gene is TRBD1 (5 bases). V gave up 0 bases and J gave up 4 bases, with 10 bases separating them. Per germline, CDR1 GTSNPN and CDR2 SVGIG (reference sequence). The CDR3 is 14 amino acids. Here the CDR3 reads CAWSVRGKNQPQHF. The CDR3 coding sequence is TGTGCCTGGAGTGTACGGGGGAAAAATCAGCCCCAGCATTTT.

The chain carries TRBV5-1 and TRBJ2-3, with 8 nucleotides matching TRBD1. V lost 4 bases to trimming and J lost 0 bases; unmatched junction nucleotides: 13. The germline V gene has CDR1 SGHRS and CDR2 YFSETQ. The CDR3 is 18 residues long. CDR3 sequence reads: CASSMAGDRGTSTDTQYF. DNA for the CDR3: TGCGCCAGCAGCATGGCCGGCGACAGGGGCACTAGCACAGATACGCAGTATTTT.

This rearrangement joins TRBV15 to TRBJ2-7; D remains unclear. This CDR3 comprises 13 residues. V lost 6 bases and J lost 2, with 11 bases in between. Looked up from germline, CDR1 is LNHNV and CDR2 is YYDKDF (reference sequence). CDR3 residues: CATSEANPYEQYF. Written as DNA, the CDR3 is TGTGCCACCAGTGAAGCGAACCCCTACGAGCAGTACTTC.

The genes are TRBV6-6 and TRBJ1-5, with D tentatively TRBD1 (6 bases). Germline CDR1 is MNHNY and CDR2 is SVGAGI (reference sequence). The V gene lost 6 bases and the J gene lost 0 bases, with 15 bases spanning the gap. The CDR3 spans 16 residues. CDR3 residues: CASRADRSYSNQPQHF. The CDR3 coding sequence is TGTGCCAGCAGGGCCGACAGGTCATATAGCAATCAGCCCCAGCATTTT.

V is TRBV2 and J is TRBJ1-4; D not resolved. The CDR3 has 15 residues. Trimming removed 4 bases at V and 5 bases at J, with 14 bases between. Germline V lookup: CDR1 SNHLY, CDR2 FYNNEI. CDR3 coding DNA: TGTGCCAGCAGTGCGTTAGGGCGGTTCAATGAAAAACTGTTTTTT. Translating gives CASSALGRFNEKLFF.

The CDR3 nucleotides are TGTGCCAGCGATGACAGGGTCCCTAGCACAGATACGCAGTATTTT. Amino acid sequence: CASDDRVPSTDTQYF. J is TRBJ2-3 and V is TRBV6-1; TRBD1 matches at 7 bases. Germline CDR1 reads MNHNS; CDR2 reads SASEGT. CDR3 length equals 15 residues. J gave up 0 bases and V 8 bases, and 8 bases lay outside the gene matches.

This clone was recorded once. CDR3 nucleotides: TGTGCCAGCAGCTTAGCCTGGGGAGAGACCCAGTACTTC. Translated: CASSLAWGETQYF. The gene calls are TRBV7-6 and TRBJ2-5; D is ambiguous. Deletions cut 0 bases from V and 4 bases from J, with 6 bases between. The germline V gene encodes CDR1 SGHVS and CDR2 FNYEAQ. This CDR3 contains 13 residues.

The rearrangement links TRBV28 to TRBJ1-3; 7 nucleotides line up with TRBD1. Germline V gives CDR1 MDHEN, CDR2 SYDVKM. The CDR3 spans 15 residues. J was trimmed by 4 bases and V by 6 bases; bases with no gene match: 9. Written as DNA, the CDR3 is TGTGCCAGCAGCTCCCCAGGGGGGGCGGGAAACACCATATATTTT. This translates into CASSSPGGAGNTIYF.

Of note for this clone: This sample includes further DNA sequences coding for the same CDR3. This chain uses TRBV10-3 with TRBJ1-2, with 10 bases fitting TRBD1. The V gene end was trimmed by 4 bases and the J gene end by 5 bases; junction bases not matched to a gene: 1. Per the germline V gene, CDR1 is ENHRY and CDR2 is SYGVKD. The CDR3 contains 13 residues. CDR3 sequence (DNA): TGTGCCATCAGTGTGGACAGGGGGTATGGCTACACCTTC. It translates to CAISVDRGYGYTF.